These T cell receptor beta chains were read from a single sample in a study of T cells expressing NK-cell markers. No DNA is given; TCRdb re-called the 5' RACE reads and lists each CDR3 protein once. The table for this sample gives about 410,000 distinct CDR3 sequences. The source material was blood T cells: a sorted CD56 or NKG2C T cell subset, CD4+ or CD8+ T cells, or bulk PBMC T cells (not recorded which). These receptors all stem from a woman between 45 and 65 years old in good health. CDR3s include the opening cysteine and the closing phenylalanine or tryptophan.

TRBV7-3	TRBJ2-1	CASSLNPLTSGSYNEQFF
TRBV12-3/TRBV12-4	TRBJ2-5	CATSGRRETQYF
TRBV7-2	TRBJ2-3	CASSLIVGGLRWTDTQYF
TRBV10-3	TRBJ1-1	CAISPWIGEAFF
TRBV18	TRBJ2-3	CASSPADTSFTDTQYF
TRBV27	TRBJ1-2	CASSSRQGARGYTF
TRBV19	TRBJ2-1	CASSMWEANEQFF
TRBV12-3/TRBV12-4	TRBJ2-3	CASSLRLAGAETQYF
TRBV27	TRBJ1-1	CASSPIRGLGFF
TRBV12-3/TRBV12-4	TRBJ2-5	CASSRELRTQYF
TRBV20-1	TRBJ2-5	CSALRDGGLETQYF
TRBV5-1	TRBJ2-2	CASSLGPAGTGELFF
TRBV20-1	TRBJ2-3	CSARDIGRSTDTQYF
TRBV28	TRBJ1-1	CASSPRQGNTEAFF
TRBV29-1	TRBJ2-1	CSVERASGEQFF
TRBV3-1	TRBJ2-1	CASSRDHYNEQFF
TRBV7-2	TRBJ2-3	CASSPRDTQYF
TRBV9	TRBJ2-7	CASSPHADRAPYEQYF
TRBV2	TRBJ2-1	CASRVDYGEQFF
TRBV12-3/TRBV12-4	TRBJ2-3	CASSPTSGSTDTQYF
TRBV11-2	TRBJ2-2	CASLLAGATGELFF
TRBV5-1	TRBJ1-2	CASSLAARTYGYTF
TRBV9	TRBJ2-5	CASSVPPAETQYF
TRBV29-1	TRBJ2-5	CSVLLSGRNQETQYF
TRBV5-1	TRBJ2-2	CASSLGTELFF
TRBV3-1	TRBJ2-1	CASSYLFVEQFF
TRBV29-1	TRBJ1-3	CSVRTNRGGIGNTIYF
TRBV24-1	TRBJ2-1	CATSDFPSGASYNEQFF
TRBV29-1	TRBJ1-4	CSVGRDGSTNEKLFF
TRBV5-1	TRBJ2-1	CASSLAGLVNEQFF
TRBV28	TRBJ2-3	CASLGGVGRTDTQYF
TRBV10-1	TRBJ2-1	CASSPQTSGRAIEQFF
TRBV5-1	TRBJ2-7	CASSRLGSAGGPYEQYF
TRBV7-9	TRBJ2-2	CASSFGTSGVGELFF
TRBV28	TRBJ1-5	CASRYSNQPQHF
TRBV25-1	TRBJ2-1	CASSAGLGVKNEQFF
TRBV20-1	TRBJ2-3	CSARGGQGMSTDTQYF
TRBV24-1	TRBJ2-3	CATSVSGAADTQYF
TRBV4-1	TRBJ1-1	CASSPSGILVYTEAFF
TRBV11-2	TRBJ1-1	CASSLSPTGNKGTEAFF
TRBV5-1	TRBJ2-7	CASSLDRVNDEQYF